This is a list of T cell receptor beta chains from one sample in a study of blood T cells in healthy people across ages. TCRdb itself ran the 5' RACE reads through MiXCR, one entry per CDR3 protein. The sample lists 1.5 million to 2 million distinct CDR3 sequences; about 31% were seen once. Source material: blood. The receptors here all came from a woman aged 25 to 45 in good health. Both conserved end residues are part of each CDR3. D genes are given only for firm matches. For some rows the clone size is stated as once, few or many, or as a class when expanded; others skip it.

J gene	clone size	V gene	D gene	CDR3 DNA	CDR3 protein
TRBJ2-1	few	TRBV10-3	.	TGTGCCATCAGTGCCGCGGCAGGGAGGACCCTAAATGAGCAGTTCTTC	CAISAAAGRTLNEQFF
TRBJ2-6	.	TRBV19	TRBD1	TGTGCCAGTAGTATGGTACGGACAGGGGGCGCCGGGGCCAACGTCCTGACTTTC	CASSMVRTGGAGANVLTF
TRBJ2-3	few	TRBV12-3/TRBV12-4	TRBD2	TGTGCCAGCAGTTTTTTAGGACTAGCGCCAGATACGCAGTATTTT	CASSFLGLAPDTQYF
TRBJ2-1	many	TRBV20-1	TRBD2	TGCAGTGCTAGCGGGACTAGCGGGGACCTAGAGCAGTTCTTC	CSASGTSGDLEQFF
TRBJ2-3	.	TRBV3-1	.	TGTGCCAGCAGCCTAAGGGACTTAAAGTATTTT	CASSLRDLKYF
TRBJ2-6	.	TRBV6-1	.	TGTGCCAGCAGTAAGAAGGTTTCGTGGCAAACCTTCTCTGGGGCCAACGTCCTGACTTTC	CASSKKVSWQTFSGANVLTF
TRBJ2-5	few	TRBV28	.	TGTGCCAGCAGTTTTTTCAGACAATTTTCCTGGACAGACCAAGAGACCCAGTACTTC	CASSFFRQFSWTDQETQYF
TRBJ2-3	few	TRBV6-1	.	TGTGCCAGCGCCCCTATTGCTGCGGGGTCAGATACGCAGTATTTT	CASAPIAAGSDTQYF
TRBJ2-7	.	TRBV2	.	TGTGCCAGCATGGGGTTTACGGGTTACGAGCGGTACTTC	CASMGFTGYERYF
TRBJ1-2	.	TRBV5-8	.	TGTGCCACCAGGTTCGGCTACACCTTC	CATRFGYTF
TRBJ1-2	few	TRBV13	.	TGTGCCAGCAGCACCGGCGGTAGGGTGGCTAACTATGGCTACACCTTC	CASSTGGRVANYGYTF
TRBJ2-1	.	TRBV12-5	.	TGTGCTAGTGGTTTGCTGAGGGGGGGGAGCTCCTACAATGAGCAGTTCTTC	CASGLLRGGSSYNEQFF
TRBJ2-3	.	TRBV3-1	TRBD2	TGTGCCAGCAGCCAAAGAAGTGCTGATAGCGGGAATCCAACCACAGATACGCGGTATTTT	CASSQRSADSGNPTTDTRYF
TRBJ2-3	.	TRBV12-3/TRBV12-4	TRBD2	TGTGCCAGCAGTTTCGTGATAGCGGGGCAAGATACGCAGTATTTT	CASSFVIAGQDTQYF
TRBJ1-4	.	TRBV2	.	TGTGCCAGCAGTGATGGCCAGGGAAGGGAAAAACTGTTTTTT	CASSDGQGREKLFF
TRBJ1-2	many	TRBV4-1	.	TGCGCCAGCAGCCACCCGAGAGGTGCATATGGCTACACCTTC	CASSHPRGAYGYTF